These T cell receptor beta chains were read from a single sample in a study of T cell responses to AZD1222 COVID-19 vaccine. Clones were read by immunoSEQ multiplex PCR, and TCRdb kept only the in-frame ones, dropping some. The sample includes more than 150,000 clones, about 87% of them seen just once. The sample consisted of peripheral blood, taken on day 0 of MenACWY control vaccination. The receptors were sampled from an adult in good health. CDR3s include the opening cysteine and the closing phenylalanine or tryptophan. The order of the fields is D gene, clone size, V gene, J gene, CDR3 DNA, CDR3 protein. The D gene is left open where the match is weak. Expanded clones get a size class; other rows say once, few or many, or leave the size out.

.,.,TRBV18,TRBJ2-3,TGTGCCAGCTCCCTCAGGGAGAACACAGCCCCTAGAGATACGCAGTATTTT,CASSLRENTAPRDTQYF
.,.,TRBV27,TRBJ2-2,TGTGCCAGCAGGGGCAGAAACACCGGGGAGCTGTTTTTT,CASRGRNTGELFF
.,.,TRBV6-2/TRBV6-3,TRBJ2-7,TGTGCCAGCAGCGGGGGCCCCTACGAGCAGTACTTC,CASSGGPYEQYF
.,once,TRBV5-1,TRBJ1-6,TGCGCCAGCAGCCCAGGAAGCAATTCACCCCTCCACTTT,CASSPGSNSPLHF
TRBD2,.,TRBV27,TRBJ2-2,TGTGCCAGCAGTTCCGCTAGCGGGAATACCGGGGAGCTGTTTTTT,CASSSASGNTGELFF
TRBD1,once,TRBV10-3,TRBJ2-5,TGTGCCATCAGACCGGGACAGGGGCGGGAGACCCAGTACTTC,CAIRPGQGRETQYF
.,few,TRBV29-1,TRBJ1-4,TGCAGCGTTGAGCCCGCAGGTACCTCGGGAAAACTGTTTTTT,CSVEPAGTSGKLFF
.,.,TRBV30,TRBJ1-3,TGTGCCTGGAGACCAGCTGGGTTTTATGGAAACACCATATATTTT,CAWRPAGFYGNTIYF
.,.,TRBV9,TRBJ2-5,TGTGCCAGCAGTGAAGGCCCGGCGGGAGAGACCCAGTACTTC,CASSEGPAGETQYF
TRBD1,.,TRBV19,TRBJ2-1,TGTGCCAGTAGTAGCGCCGGGACAGGGAGGTCCAATGAGCAGTTCTTC,CASSSAGTGRSNEQFF
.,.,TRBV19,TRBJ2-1,TGTGCCAGTAACCATGCCGTTACGAGGAACAATGAGCAGTTCTTC,CASNHAVTRNNEQFF
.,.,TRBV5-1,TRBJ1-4,TGCGCCAGCACTCTAACAGGAGCAACTAATGAAAAACTGTTTTTT,CASTLTGATNEKLFF
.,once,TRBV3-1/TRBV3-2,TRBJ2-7,TGTGCCAGCAGCCAAGGCAGGGGGGACACCTACGAGCAGTACTTC,CASSQGRGDTYEQYF
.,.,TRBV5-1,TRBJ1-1,TGCGCCAGCAGCGCGGGACGGCTGAACACTGAAGCTTTCTTT,CASSAGRLNTEAFF
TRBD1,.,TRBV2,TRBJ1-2,TGTGCCAGCAGGAGCTCGGGACAGCTTTATGGCTACACCTTC,CASRSSGQLYGYTF
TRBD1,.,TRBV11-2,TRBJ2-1,TGTGCCAGCAGCCTTGGACAGGGCACCTACAATGAGCAGTTCTTC,CASSLGQGTYNEQFF
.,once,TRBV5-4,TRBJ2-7,TGTGCCAGCAGCACTTTAGGGGCGGTTTACGAGCAGTACTTC,CASSTLGAVYEQYF
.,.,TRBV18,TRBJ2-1,TGTGCCAGCTCACCAGGGGGTGGCGATGAGCAGTTCTTC,CASSPGGGDEQFF